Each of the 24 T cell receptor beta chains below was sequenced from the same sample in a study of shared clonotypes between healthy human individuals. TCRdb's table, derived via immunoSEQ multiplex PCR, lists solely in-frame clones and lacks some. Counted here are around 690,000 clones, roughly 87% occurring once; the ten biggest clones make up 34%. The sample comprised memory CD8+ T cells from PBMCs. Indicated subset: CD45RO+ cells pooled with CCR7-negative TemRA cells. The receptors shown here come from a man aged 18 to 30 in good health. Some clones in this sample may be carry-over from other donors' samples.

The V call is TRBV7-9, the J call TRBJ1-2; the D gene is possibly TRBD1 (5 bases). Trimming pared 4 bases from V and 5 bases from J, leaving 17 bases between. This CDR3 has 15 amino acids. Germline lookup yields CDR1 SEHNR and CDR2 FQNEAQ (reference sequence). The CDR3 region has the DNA TGTGCCAGCAGCTGGGAAAAACAGGACGAATATGGCTACACCTTC. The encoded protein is CASSWEKQDEYGYTF.

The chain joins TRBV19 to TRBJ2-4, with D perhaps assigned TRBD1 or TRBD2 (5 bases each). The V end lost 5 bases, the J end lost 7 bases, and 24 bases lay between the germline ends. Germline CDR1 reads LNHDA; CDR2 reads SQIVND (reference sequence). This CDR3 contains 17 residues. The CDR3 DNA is TGTGCCAGTAGTTCCCCCTGGGGGACCCAGCGAGGGAACATTCAGTACTTC. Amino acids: CASSSPWGTQRGNIQYF.

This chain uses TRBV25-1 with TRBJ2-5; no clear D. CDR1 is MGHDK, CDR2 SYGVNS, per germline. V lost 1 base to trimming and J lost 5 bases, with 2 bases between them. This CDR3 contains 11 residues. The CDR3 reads CASSESETQYF. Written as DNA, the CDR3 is TGTGCCAGCAGTGAATCTGAGACCCAGTACTTC.

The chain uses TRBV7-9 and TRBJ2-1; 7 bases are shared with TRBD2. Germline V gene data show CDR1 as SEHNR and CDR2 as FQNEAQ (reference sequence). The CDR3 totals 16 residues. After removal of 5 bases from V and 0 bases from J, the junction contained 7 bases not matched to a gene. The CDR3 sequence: CASSVSGKTSYNEQFF. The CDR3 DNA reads TGTGCCAGCAGCGTAAGCGGGAAGACCTCCTACAATGAGCAGTTCTTC.

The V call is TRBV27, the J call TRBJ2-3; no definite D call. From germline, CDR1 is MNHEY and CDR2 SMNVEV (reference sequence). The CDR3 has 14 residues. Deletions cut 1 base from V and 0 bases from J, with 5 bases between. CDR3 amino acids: CASSLLDSTDTQYF. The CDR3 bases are TGTGCCAGCAGTTTATTAGACAGCACAGATACGCAGTATTTT.

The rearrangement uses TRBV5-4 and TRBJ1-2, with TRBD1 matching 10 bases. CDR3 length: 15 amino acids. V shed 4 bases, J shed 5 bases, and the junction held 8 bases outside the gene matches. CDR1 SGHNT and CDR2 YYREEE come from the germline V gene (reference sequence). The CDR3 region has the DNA TGTGCCAGCAGCCCCGACAGGGGGCTTGGATATGGCTACACCTTC. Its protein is CASSPDRGLGYGYTF. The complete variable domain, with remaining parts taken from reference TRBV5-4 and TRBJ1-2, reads ETGVTQSPTHLIKTRGQQVTLRCSSQSGHNTVSWYQQALGQGPQFIFQYYREEENGRGNFPPRFSGLQFPNYSSELNVNALELDDSALYLCASSPDRGLGYGYTFGSGTRLTVV.

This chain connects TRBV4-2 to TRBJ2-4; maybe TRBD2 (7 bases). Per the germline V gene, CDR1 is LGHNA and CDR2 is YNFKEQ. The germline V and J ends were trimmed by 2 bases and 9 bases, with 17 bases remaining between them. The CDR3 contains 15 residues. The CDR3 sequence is CASSQPKGGASIQYF. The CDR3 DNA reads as TGTGCCAGCAGCCAACCTAAGGGGGGGGCGAGCATTCAGTACTTC.

The CDR3 nucleotides read TGTGCCAGCTCACCAGGTGGGAGTGACTACGAGCAGTACTTC. Protein product: CASSPGGSDYEQYF. The V and J genes are TRBV18 and TRBJ2-7; weak D call: TRBD2 (5 bases). The CDR3 totals 14 residues. Trimming removed 2 bases at V and 3 bases at J, with 11 bases between. Looked up from germline, CDR1 is KGHSH and CDR2 is LQKENI.

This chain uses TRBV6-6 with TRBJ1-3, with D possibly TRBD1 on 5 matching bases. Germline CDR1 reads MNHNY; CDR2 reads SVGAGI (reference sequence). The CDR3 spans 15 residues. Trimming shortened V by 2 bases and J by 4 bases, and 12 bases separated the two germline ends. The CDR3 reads CASSYAPGTGNTIYF. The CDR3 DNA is TGTGCCAGCAGTTACGCGCCAGGGACGGGAAACACCATATATTTT.

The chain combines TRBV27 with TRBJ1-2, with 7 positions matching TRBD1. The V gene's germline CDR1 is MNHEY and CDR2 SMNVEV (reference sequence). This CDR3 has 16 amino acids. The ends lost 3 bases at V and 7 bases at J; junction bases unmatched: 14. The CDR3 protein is CASSFFVGGGSSGYTF. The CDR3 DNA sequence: TGTGCCAGCAGTTTTTTCGTAGGGGGCGGATCGAGTGGCTACACCTTC.

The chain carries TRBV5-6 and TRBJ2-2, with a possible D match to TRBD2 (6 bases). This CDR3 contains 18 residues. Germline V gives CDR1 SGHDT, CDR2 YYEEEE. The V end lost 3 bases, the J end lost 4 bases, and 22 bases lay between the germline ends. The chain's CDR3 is CASSSAEWREAGTGELFF. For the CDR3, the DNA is TGTGCCAGCAGCTCGGCGGAGTGGAGGGAGGCTGGCACCGGGGAGCTGTTTTTT. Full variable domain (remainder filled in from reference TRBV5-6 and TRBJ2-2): DAGVTQSPTHLIKTRGQQVTLRCSPKSGHDTVSWYQQALGQGPQFIFQYYEEEERQRGNFPDRFSGHQFPNYSSELNVNALLLGDSALYLCASSSAEWREAGTGELFFGEGSRLTVL.

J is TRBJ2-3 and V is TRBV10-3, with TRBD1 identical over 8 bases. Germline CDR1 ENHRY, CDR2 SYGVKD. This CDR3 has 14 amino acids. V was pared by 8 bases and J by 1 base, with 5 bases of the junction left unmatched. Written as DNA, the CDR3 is TGTGCCATCCTGGACAGGGTAGGCACAGATACGCAGTATTTT. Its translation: CAILDRVGTDTQYF.

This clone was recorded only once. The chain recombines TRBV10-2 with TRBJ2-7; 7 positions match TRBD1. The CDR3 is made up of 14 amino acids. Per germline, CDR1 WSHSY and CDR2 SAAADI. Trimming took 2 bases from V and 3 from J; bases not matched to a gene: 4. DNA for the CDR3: TGCGCCAGCAGTGAGGGTGGGGACAGCTACGAGCAGTACTTC. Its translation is CASSEGGDSYEQYF.

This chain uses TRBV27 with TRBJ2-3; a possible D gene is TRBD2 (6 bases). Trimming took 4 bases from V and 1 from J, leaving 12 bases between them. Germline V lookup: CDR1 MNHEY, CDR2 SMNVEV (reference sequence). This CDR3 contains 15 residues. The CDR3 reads CASSWLAERTDTQYF. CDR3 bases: TGTGCCAGCAGTTGGTTAGCGGAACGCACAGATACGCAGTATTTT.

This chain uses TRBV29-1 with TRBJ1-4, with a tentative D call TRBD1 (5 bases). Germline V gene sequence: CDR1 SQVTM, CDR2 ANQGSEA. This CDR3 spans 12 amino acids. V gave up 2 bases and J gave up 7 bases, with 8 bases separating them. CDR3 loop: CSVESGGEKLFF. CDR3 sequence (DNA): TGCAGCGTTGAATCTGGGGGTGAAAAACTGTTTTTT.

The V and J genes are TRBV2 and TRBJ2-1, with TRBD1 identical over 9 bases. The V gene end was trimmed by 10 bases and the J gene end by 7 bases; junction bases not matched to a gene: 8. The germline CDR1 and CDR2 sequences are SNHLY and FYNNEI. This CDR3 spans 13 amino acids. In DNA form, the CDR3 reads TGTGCCATCGGACAGGGGATTAATAATGAGCAGTTCTTC. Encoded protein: CAIGQGINNEQFF.

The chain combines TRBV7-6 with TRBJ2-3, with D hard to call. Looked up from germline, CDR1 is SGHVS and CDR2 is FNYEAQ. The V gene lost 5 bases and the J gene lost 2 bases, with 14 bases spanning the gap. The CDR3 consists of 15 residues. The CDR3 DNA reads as TGTGCCAGCAGCCCAACCTCGTACACCACAGATACGCAGTATTTT. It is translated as CASSPTSYTTDTQYF.

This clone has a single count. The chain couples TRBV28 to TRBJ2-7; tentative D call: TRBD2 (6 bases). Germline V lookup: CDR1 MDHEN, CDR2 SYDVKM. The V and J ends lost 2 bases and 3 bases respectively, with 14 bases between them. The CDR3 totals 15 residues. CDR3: CASSLIGTLFYEQYF. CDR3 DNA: TGTGCCAGCAGTTTAATTGGGACTCTATTCTACGAGCAGTACTTC. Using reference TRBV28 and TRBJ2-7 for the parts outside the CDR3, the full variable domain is DVKVTQSSRYLVKRTGEKVFLECVQDMDHENMFWYRQDPGLGLRLIYFSYDVKMKEKGDIPEGYSVSREKKERFSLILESASTNQTSMYLCASSLIGTLFYEQYFGPGTRLTVT.

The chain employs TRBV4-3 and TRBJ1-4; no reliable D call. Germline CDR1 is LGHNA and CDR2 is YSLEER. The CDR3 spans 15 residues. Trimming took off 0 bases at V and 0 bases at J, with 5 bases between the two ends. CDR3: CASSQEISTNEKLFF. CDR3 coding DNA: TGCGCCAGCAGCCAAGAAATTTCAACTAATGAAAAACTGTTTTTT.

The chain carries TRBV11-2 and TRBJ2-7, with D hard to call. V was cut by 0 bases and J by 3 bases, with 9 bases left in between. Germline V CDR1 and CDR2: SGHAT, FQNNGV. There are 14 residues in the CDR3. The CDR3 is CASSLDPNSYEQYF. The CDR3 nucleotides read TGTGCCAGCAGCTTAGATCCTAACAGCTACGAGCAGTACTTC.

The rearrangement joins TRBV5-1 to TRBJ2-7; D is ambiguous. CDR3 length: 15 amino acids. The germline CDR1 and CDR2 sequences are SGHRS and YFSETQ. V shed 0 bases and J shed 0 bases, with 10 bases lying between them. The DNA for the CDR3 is TGCGCCAGCAGCTTGGTATCACCGAACTCCTACGAGCAGTACTTC. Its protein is CASSLVSPNSYEQYF.

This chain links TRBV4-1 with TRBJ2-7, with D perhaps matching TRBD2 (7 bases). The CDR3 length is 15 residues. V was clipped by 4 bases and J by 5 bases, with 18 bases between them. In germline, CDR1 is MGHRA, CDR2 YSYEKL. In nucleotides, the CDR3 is TGCGCCAGCAGCCGGGGGGGCGGACCCTCTAACGAGCAGTACTTC. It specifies CASSRGGGPSNEQYF.

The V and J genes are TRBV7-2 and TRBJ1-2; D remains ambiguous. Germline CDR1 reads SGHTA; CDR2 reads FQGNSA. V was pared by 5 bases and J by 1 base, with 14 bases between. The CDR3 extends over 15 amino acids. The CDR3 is CASSPTLGFNYGYTF. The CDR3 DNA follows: TGTGCCAGCAGCCCGACATTAGGCTTTAACTATGGCTACACCTTC.

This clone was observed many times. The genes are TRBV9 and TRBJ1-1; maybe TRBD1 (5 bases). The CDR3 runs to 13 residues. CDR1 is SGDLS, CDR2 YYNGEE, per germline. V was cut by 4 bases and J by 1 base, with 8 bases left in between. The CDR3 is CASSQGRNTEAFF. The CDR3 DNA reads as TGTGCCAGCAGCCAGGGACGGAACACTGAAGCTTTCTTT. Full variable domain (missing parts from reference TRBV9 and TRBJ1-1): DSGVTQTPKHLITATGQRVTLRCSPRSGDLSVYWYQQSLDQGLQFLIQYYNGEERAKGNILERFSAQQFPDLHSELNLSSLELGDSALYFCASSQGRNTEAFFGQGTRLTVV.